The following is a TCR beta chain sequence with its context. The target antigen is unknown. From germline, CDR1 is SNHLY and CDR2 FYNNEI. Trimming took 4 bases from V and 5 from J; bases not matched to a gene: 7. The CDR3 totals 16 residues. This sample is part of a study of Graves' ophthalmopathy and Graves' hyperthyroidism. Study-wide points: Most thyroid clonotypes expanded beyond 0.001 frequency were also found in blood. The model reached 70.59% sensitivity and about 72% specificity for predicting ophthalmopathy progression.

TCR beta CDR3 amplification used RNA transcripts. Following a first-round RT-PCR that used HTBI primers, a second-round multiplex PCR was carried out. TCRdb used MiXCR to reprocess the multiplex PCR reads, holding one entry per CDR3 protein. Seen here are approximately 1.2 million distinct CDR3 sequences, 35% to 40% observed once, and the top ten hold around 10%. Clinicians diagnosed using symptoms, serum thyroxine, TRAb, thyroid ultrasound and orbital computed tomography. The source of this sequence is an adult man with Graves' hyperthyroidism. Sequenced: peripheral blood or thyroid tissue (not recorded which). The rearrangement joins TRBV2 to TRBJ2-2; 10 bases agree with TRBD1. CDR3 nucleotide sequence: TGTGCCAGCAGTGGCCCGGGGACAGGGGCGACCGGGGAGCTGTTTTTT. Its protein is CASSGPGTGATGELFF.